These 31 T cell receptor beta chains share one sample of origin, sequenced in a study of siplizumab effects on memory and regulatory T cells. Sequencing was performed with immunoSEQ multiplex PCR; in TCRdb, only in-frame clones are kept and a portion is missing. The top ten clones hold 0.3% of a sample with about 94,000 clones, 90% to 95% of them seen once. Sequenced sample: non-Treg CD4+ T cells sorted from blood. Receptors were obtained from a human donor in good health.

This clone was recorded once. This chain's CDR3 is CASSGDRRADTQYF. The CDR3 nucleotides read TGTGCCAGCAGTGGGGACAGGAGGGCAGATACGCAGTATTTT. The chain has TRBV25-1 and TRBJ2-3; 8 positions match TRBD1. Germline V CDR1 and CDR2: MGHDK, SYGVNS. The CDR3 runs 14 residues. The trim removed 4 bases at V and 4 bases at J, leaving 4 bases unmatched.

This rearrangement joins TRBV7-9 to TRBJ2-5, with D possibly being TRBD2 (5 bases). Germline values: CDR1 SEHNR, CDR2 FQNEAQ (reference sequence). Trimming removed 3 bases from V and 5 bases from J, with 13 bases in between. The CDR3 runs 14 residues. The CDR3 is CASSFSGTGETQYF. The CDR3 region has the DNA TGTGCCAGCAGCTTCTCGGGTACGGGGGAGACCCAGTACTTC.

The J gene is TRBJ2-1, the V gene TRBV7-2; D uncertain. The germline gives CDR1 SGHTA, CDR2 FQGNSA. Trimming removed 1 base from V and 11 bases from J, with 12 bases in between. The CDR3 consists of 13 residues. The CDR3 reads CASSLVRSGKQFF. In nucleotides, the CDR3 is TGTGCCAGCAGCTTAGTACGGTCAGGCAAGCAGTTCTTC.

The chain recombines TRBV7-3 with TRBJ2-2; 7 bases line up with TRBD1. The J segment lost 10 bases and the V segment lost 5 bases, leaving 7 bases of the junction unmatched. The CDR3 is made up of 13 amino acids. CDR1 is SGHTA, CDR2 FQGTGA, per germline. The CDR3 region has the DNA TGTGCCAGCAGCACCCACGACAGGGCGGAGCTGTTTTTT. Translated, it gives CASSTHDRAELFF.

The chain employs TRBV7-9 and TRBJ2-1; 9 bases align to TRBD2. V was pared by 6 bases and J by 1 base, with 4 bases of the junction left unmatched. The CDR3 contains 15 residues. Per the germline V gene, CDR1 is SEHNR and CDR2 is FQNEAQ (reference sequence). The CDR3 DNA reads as TGTGCCAGCAGACCTACTAGCGGGTCCTACAATGAGCAGTTCTTC. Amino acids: CASRPTSGSYNEQFF.

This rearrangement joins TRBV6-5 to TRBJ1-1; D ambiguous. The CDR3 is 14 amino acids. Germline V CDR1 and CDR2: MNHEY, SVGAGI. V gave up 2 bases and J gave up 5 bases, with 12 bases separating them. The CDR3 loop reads CASSYAAGRTEAFF. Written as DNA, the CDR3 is TGTGCCAGCAGTTACGCGGCAGGCAGGACTGAAGCTTTCTTT.

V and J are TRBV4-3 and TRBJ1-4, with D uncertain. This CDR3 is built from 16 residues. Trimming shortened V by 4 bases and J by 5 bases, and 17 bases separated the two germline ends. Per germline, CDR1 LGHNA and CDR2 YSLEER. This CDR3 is CASSRTLGGWNEKLFF. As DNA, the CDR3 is TGCGCCAGCAGCCGAACCCTAGGAGGTTGGAATGAAAAACTGTTTTTT.

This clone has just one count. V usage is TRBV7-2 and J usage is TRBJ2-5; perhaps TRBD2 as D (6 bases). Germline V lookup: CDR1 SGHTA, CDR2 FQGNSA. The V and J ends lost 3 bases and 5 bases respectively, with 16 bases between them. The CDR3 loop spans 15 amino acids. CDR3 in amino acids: CASSLGPGVLETQYF. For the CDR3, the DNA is TGTGCCAGCAGCTTGGGTCCGGGAGTTTTGGAGACCCAGTACTTC.

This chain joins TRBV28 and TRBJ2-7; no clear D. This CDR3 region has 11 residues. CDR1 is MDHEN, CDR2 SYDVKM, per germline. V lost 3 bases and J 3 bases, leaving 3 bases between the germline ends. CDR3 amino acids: CASSFFYEQYF. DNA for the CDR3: TGTGCCAGCAGTTTCTTCTACGAGCAGTACTTC.

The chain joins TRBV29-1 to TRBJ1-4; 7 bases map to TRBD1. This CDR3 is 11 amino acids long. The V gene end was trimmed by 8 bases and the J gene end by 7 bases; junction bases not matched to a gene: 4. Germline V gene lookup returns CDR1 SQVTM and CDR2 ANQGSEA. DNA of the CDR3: TGCAGCATTTGGGACAGTGAAAAACTGTTTTTT. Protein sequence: CSIWDSEKLFF.

CDR3 residues: CASSTMGTGANSPLHF. CDR3 DNA: TGTGCCAGCAGCACAATGGGGACAGGCGCTAATTCACCCCTCCACTTT. The rearrangement joins TRBV9 to TRBJ1-6; 8 bases are a match to TRBD1. J lost 6 bases, V lost 4 bases, and 9 bases had no gene match. Germline CDR1 and CDR2: SGDLS and YYNGEE. There are 16 residues in the CDR3.

The CDR3 spells CASRPTGYGYTF. CDR3 DNA: TGTGCCAGCAGACCAACAGGATATGGCTACACCTTC. The chain carries TRBV6-5 and TRBJ1-2; a possible D gene is TRBD1 (5 bases). V lost 6 bases and J lost 5, with 10 bases in between. Germline CDR1 is MNHEY and CDR2 is SVGAGI. The CDR3 length is 12 residues.

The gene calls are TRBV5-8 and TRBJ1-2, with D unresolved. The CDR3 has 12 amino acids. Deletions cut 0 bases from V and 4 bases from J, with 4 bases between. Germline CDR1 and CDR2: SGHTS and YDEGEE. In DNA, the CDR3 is TGTGCCAGCAGCTTGGATTTCTATGGCTACACCTTC. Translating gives CASSLDFYGYTF.

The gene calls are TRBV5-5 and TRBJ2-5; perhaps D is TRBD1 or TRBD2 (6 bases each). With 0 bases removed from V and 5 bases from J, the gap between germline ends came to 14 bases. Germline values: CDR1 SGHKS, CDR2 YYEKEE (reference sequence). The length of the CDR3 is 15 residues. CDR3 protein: CASSLATGGFETQYF. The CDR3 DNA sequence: TGTGCCAGCAGCTTGGCGACAGGAGGGTTTGAGACCCAGTACTTC. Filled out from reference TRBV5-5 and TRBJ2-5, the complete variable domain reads DAGVTQSPTHLIKTRGQQVTLRCSPISGHKSVSWYQQVLGQGPQFIFQYYEKEERGRGNFPDRFSARQFPNYSSELNVNALLLGDSALYLCASSLATGGFETQYFGPGTRLLVL.

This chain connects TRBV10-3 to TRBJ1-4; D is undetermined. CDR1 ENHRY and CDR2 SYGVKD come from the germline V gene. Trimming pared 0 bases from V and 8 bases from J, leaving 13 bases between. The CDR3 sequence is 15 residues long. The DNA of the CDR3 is TGTGCCATCAGTGAGTCTGTACGGACGGGGGAAAAACTGTTTTTT. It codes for CAISESVRTGEKLFF.

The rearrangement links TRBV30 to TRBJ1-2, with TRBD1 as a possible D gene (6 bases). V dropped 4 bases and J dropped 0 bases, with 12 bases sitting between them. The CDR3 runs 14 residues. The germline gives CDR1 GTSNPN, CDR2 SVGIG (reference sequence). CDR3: CAWKRTASNYGYTF. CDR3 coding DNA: TGTGCCTGGAAGAGGACAGCTTCTAACTATGGCTACACCTTC.

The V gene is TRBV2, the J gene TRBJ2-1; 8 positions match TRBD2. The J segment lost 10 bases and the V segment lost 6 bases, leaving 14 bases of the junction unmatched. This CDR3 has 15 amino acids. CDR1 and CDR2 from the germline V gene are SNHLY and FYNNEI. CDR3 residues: CASRAAGGPLREQFF. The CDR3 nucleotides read TGTGCCAGCAGGGCGGCGGGGGGACCACTTAGGGAGCAGTTCTTC. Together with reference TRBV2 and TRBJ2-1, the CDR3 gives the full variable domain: EPEVTQTPSHQVTQMGQEVILRCVPISNHLYFYWYRQILGQKVEFLVSFYNNEISEKSEIFDDQFSVERPDGSNFTLKIRSTKLEDSAMYFCASRAAGGPLREQFFGPGTRLTVL.

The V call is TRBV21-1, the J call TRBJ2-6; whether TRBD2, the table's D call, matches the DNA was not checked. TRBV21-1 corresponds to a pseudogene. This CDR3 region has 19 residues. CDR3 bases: TGTGCCAGCGTTCAAATGCGGAAAGCCCGGCGGTCCGGGGCCAACGTCCTGACTTTC. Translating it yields CASVQMRKARRSGANVLTF.

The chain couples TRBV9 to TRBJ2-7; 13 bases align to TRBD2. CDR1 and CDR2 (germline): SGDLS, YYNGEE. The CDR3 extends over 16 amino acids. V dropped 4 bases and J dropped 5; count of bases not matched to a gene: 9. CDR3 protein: CASSSSPGLAGHEQYF. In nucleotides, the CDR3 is TGTGCCAGCAGCAGCTCCCCGGGACTAGCGGGACACGAGCAGTACTTC.

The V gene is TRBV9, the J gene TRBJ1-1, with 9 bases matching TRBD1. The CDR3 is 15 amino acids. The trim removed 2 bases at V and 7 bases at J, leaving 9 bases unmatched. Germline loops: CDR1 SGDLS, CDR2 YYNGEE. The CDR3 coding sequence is TGTGCCAGCAGCGTCTACGGACAGGGGATTGATGAAGCTTTCTTT. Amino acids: CASSVYGQGIDEAFF.

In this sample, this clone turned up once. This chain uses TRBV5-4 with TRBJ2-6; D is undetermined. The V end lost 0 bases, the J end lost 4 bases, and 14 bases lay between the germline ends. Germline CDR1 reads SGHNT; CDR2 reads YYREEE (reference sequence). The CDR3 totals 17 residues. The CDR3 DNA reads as TGTGCCAGCAGCTTGGTTGACCGACCTTCGGGGGCCAACGTCCTGACTTTC. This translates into CASSLVDRPSGANVLTF.

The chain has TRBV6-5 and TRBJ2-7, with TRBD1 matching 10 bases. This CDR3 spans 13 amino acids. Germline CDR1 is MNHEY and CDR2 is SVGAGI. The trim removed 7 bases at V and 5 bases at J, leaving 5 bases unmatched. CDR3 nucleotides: TGTGCCAGCATCCGGACAGGGGGTCACGAGCAGTACTTC. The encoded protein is CASIRTGGHEQYF.

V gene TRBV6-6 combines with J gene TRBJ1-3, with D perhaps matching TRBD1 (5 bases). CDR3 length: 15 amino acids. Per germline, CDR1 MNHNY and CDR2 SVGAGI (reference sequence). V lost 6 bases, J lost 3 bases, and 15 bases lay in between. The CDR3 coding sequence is TGTGCCAGCAGCTCCCGGGGCATGGGTGGAAACACCATATATTTT. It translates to CASSSRGMGGNTIYF.

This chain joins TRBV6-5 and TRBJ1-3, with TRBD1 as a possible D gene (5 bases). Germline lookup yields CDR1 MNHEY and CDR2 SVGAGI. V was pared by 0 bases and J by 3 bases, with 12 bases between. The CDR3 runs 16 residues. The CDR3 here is CASSYSRGLLGNTIYF. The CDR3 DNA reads TGTGCCAGCAGTTACTCGCGGGGCCTGCTTGGAAACACCATATATTTT.

The CDR3 DNA reads TGCGCCAGCAGCCGCGGGGAAGCCTATGGCTACACCTTC. This encodes CASSRGEAYGYTF. The chain combines TRBV5-1 with TRBJ1-2; no reliable D call. The CDR3 is made up of 13 amino acids. Trimming cost V 4 bases and J 4 bases, with 11 bases left between them. CDR1 and CDR2 from the germline V gene are SGHRS and YFSETQ.

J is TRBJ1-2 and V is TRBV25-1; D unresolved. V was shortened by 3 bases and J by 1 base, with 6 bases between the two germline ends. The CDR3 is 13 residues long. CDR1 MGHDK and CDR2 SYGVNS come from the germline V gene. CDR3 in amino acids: CASSEVNNYGYTF. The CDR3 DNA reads TGTGCCAGCAGTGAGGTGAATAACTATGGCTACACCTTC.

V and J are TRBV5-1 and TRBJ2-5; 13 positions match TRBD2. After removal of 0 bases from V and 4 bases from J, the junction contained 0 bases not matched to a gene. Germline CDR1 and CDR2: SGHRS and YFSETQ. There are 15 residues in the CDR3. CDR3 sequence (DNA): TGCGCCAGCAGCTTGGGACTAGCGGGAGGAGAGACCCAGTACTTC. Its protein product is CASSLGLAGGETQYF.

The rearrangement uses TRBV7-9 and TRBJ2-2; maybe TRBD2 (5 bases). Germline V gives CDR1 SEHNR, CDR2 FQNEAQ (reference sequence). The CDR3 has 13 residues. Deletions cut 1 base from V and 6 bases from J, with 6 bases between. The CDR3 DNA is TGTGCCAGCAGCTTAGACGGGGCCGGGGAGCTGTTTTTT. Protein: CASSLDGAGELFF.

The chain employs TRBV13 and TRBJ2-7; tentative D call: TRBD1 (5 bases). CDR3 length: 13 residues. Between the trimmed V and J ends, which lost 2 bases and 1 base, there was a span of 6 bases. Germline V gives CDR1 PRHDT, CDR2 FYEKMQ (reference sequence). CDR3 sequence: CASSLQGSYEQYF. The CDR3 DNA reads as TGTGCCAGCAGCTTACAGGGATCCTACGAGCAGTACTTC. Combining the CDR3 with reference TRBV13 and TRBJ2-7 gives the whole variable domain AAGVIQSPRHLIKEKRETATLKCYPIPRHDTVYWYQQGPGQDPQFLISFYEKMQSDKGSIPDRFSAQQFSDYHSELNMSSLELGDSALYFCASSLQGSYEQYFGPGTRLTVT.

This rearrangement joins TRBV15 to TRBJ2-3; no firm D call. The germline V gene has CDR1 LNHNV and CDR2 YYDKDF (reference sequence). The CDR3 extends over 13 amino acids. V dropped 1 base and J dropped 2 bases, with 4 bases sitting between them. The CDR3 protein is CATSRATTDTQYF. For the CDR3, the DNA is TGTGCCACCAGCAGAGCGACCACAGATACGCAGTATTTT. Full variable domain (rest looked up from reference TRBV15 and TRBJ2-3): DAMVIQNPRYQVTQFGKPVTLSCSQTLNHNVMYWYQQKSSQAPKLLFHYYDKDFNNEADTPDNFQSRRPNTSFCFLDIRSPGLGDTAMYLCATSRATTDTQYFGPGTRLTVL.

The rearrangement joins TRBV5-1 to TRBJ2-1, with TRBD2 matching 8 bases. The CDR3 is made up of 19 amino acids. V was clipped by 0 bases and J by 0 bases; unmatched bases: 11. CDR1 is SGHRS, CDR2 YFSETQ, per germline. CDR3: CASSLAFGSGVSSYNEQFF. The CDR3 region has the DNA TGCGCCAGCAGCTTGGCCTTCGGTAGCGGGGTAAGCTCCTACAATGAGCAGTTCTTC.